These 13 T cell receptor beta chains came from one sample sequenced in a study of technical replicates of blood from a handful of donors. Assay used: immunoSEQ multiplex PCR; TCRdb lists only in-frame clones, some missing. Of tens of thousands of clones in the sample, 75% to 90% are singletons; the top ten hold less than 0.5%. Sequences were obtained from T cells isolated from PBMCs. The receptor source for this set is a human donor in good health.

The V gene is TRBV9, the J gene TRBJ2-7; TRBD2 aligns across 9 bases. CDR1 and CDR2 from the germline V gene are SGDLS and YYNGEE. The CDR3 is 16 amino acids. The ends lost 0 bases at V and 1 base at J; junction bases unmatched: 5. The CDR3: CASSVGLAGTSYEQYF. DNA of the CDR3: TGTGCCAGCAGCGTAGGGCTAGCGGGAACGTCCTACGAGCAGTACTTC.

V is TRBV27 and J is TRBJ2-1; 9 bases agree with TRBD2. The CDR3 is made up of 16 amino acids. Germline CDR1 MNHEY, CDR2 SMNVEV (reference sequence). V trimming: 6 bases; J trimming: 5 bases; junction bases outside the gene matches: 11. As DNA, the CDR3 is TGTGCCAGCAGGCTTATAGCGGGAGCGGTTGACAATGAGCAGTTCTTC. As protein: CASRLIAGAVDNEQFF.

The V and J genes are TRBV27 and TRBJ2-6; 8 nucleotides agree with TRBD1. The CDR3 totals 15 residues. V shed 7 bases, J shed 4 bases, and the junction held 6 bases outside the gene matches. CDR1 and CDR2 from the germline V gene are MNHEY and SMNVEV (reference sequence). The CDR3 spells CASTETGVGANVLTF. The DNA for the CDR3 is TGTGCCAGCACGGAGACAGGGGTCGGGGCCAACGTCCTGACTTTC.

The CDR3 nucleotides are TGTGCCATAGGACAGGGTGGGATGGACGAGCAGTACTTC. This encodes CAIGQGGMDEQYF. This chain uses TRBV28 with TRBJ2-7, with 8 bases that match TRBD1. The CDR3 sequence is 13 residues long. Per the germline V gene, CDR1 is MDHEN and CDR2 is SYDVKM. J gave up 5 bases and V 10 bases, and 10 bases lay outside the gene matches.

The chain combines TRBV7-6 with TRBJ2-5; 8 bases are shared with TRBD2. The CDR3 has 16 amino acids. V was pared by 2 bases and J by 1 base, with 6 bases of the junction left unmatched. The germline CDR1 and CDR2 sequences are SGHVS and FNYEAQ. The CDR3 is CASSLPTSGVQETQYF. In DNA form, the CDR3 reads TGTGCCAGCAGCTTACCTACTAGCGGAGTCCAAGAGACCCAGTACTTC.

The CDR3 region is CASEGTRGSPRDTQYF. In nucleotides, the CDR3 is TGTGCCAGCGAGGGGACAAGAGGCTCTCCGAGGGATACGCAGTATTTT. This chain joins TRBV28 and TRBJ2-3, with D possibly matching TRBD1 (6 bases). Per the germline V gene, CDR1 is MDHEN and CDR2 is SYDVKM. The ends were cut back, 8 bases at V and 6 bases at J, with 24 bases in the middle. The CDR3 loop spans 16 amino acids.

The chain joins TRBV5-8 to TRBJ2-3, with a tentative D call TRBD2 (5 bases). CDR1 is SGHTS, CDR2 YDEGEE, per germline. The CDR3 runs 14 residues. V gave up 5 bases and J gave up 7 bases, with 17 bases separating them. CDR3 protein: CASRLDGDKNTQYF. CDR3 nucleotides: TGTGCCAGCAGATTAGACGGGGATAAGAATACGCAGTATTTT.

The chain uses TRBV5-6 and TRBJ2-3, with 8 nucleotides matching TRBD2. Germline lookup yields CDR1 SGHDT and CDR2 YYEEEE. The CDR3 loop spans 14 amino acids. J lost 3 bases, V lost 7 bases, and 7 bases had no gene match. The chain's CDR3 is CASALIAGTDTQYF. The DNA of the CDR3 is TGTGCCAGCGCCCTAATAGCGGGGACAGATACGCAGTATTTT.

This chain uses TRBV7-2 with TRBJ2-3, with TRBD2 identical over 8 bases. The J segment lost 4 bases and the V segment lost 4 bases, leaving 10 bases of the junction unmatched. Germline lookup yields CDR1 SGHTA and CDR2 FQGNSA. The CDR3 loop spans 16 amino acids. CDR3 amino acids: CASSWSGTRSSDTQYF. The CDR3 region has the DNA TGTGCCAGCAGCTGGTCCGGGACTAGATCATCAGATACGCAGTATTTT.

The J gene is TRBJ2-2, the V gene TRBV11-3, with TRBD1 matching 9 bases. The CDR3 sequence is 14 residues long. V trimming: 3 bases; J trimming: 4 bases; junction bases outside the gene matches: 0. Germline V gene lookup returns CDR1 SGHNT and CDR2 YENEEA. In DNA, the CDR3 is TGTGCCAGCAGCTTGGACAGGGGCACCGGGGAGCTGTTTTTT. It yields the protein CASSLDRGTGELFF.

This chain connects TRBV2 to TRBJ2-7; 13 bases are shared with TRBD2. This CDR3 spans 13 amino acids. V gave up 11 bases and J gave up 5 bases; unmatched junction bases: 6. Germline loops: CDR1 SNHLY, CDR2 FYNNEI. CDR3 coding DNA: TGTGCCCTGATCGGGACTAGCGGGAACGAGCAGTACTTC. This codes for CALIGTSGNEQYF.

The CDR3 coding sequence is TGTGCCAGCAGCGTAGTCGACAAAAGCAGAAAAGTCTCTGGAAACACCATATATTTT. It translates to CASSVVDKSRKVSGNTIYF. V usage is TRBV9 and J usage is TRBJ1-3, with no clear D. Trimming took off 0 bases at V and 0 bases at J, with 19 bases between the two ends. The CDR3 consists of 19 residues. Germline CDR1 reads SGDLS; CDR2 reads YYNGEE.

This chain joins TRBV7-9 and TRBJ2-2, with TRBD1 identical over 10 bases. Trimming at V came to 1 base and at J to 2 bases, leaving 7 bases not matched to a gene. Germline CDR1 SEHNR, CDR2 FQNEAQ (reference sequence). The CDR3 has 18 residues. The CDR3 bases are TGTGCCAGCAGCTTAGTCTCCGGGACAGGGGTCAACACCGGGGAGCTGTTTTTT. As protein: CASSLVSGTGVNTGELFF. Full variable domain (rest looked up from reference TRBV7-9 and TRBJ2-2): DTGVSQNPRHKITKRGQNVTFRCDPISEHNRLYWYRQTLGQGPEFLTYFQNEAQLEKSRLLSDRFSAERPKGSFSTLEIQRTEQGDSAMYLCASSLVSGTGVNTGELFFGEGSRLTVL.